A selection of T cell receptor beta chains follows, all from one sample in a study of T cells in localized non-small cell lung cancer. Here immunoSEQ multiplex PCR was the method, and the copy in TCRdb shows in-frame clones only, minus some. The table has roughly 71,000 clones, 70% to 90% seen once. Source: peripheral blood, taken before any cancer treatment. Receptors were obtained from a male donor aged 60 or older with stage III squamous cell lung carcinoma. CDR3s include the opening cysteine and the closing phenylalanine or tryptophan. Fields, in order: D gene, clone size, V gene, J gene, CDR3 DNA, CDR3 protein. A D gene is named only where the DNA matches it firmly. A row's size may be missing; if present it is once, few, many or a size class.

d_call: TRBD1; clone_size: -; v_call: TRBV4-1; j_call: TRBJ1-2; cdr3_nt: TGCGCCAGCAGCCAAGATATTCAGGGGGACTATGGCTACACCTTC; cdr3_aa: CASSQDIQGDYGYTF
d_call: -; clone_size: -; v_call: TRBV6-5; j_call: TRBJ2-7; cdr3_nt: TGTGCCAGCGGAACCTACAGGGATTTGTACGAGCAGTACTTC; cdr3_aa: CASGTYRDLYEQYF
d_call: TRBD1; clone_size: -; v_call: TRBV6-5; j_call: TRBJ2-3; cdr3_nt: TGTGCCAGCAAACCGGGACAGAGCACAGATACGCAGTATTTT; cdr3_aa: CASKPGQSTDTQYF
d_call: TRBD1; clone_size: -; v_call: TRBV6-5; j_call: TRBJ1-5; cdr3_nt: TGTGCCAGCAGTTCGGACAGGGGGAGGGATCAGCCCCAGCATTTT; cdr3_aa: CASSSDRGRDQPQHF
d_call: -; clone_size: -; v_call: TRBV28; j_call: TRBJ2-5; cdr3_nt: TGTGCCAGCAAAGGGTACCTCCAAGAGACCCAGTACTTC; cdr3_aa: CASKGYLQETQYF
d_call: -; clone_size: -; v_call: TRBV4-3; j_call: TRBJ2-7; cdr3_nt: TGCGCCAGCAGCCAAGACACAGCTTCCTACGAGCAGTACTTC; cdr3_aa: CASSQDTASYEQYF
d_call: -; clone_size: -; v_call: TRBV30; j_call: TRBJ2-1; cdr3_nt: TGTGCCTGGAGTGTGACGGCCGGCAATGAGCAGTTCTTC; cdr3_aa: CAWSVTAGNEQFF
d_call: TRBD1; clone_size: -; v_call: TRBV5-1; j_call: TRBJ2-3; cdr3_nt: TGCGCCAGCAGCTTCTCAGGGACAGTTCTCGATACGCAGTATTTT; cdr3_aa: CASSFSGTVLDTQYF
d_call: -; clone_size: -; v_call: TRBV7-8; j_call: TRBJ1-6; cdr3_nt: TGTGCCAGCAGCTTAGCGGGCCAGAATAATTCACCCCTCCACTTT; cdr3_aa: CASSLAGQNNSPLHF
d_call: -; clone_size: once; v_call: TRBV7-2; j_call: TRBJ2-2; cdr3_nt: TGTGCCAGCAGCGTCCGACAAGCCCCGAACCCCGGGGAGCTGTTTTTT; cdr3_aa: CASSVRQAPNPGELFF
d_call: TRBD1; clone_size: -; v_call: TRBV19; j_call: TRBJ1-2; cdr3_nt: TGTGCCAGTAGTATAGCGGGACAGACCTATGGCTACACCTTC; cdr3_aa: CASSIAGQTYGYTF
d_call: -; clone_size: -; v_call: TRBV9; j_call: TRBJ1-2; cdr3_nt: TGTGCCAGCAGCGTAGCTTCAACCCTTAACTATGGCTACACCTTC; cdr3_aa: CASSVASTLNYGYTF
d_call: -; clone_size: -; v_call: TRBV30; j_call: TRBJ2-2; cdr3_nt: TGTGCCTGGAGTCGGGGCACCGCGAACACCGGGGAGCTGTTTTTT; cdr3_aa: CAWSRGTANTGELFF
d_call: TRBD1; clone_size: -; v_call: TRBV11-1; j_call: TRBJ1-6; cdr3_nt: TGTGCCAGCAGCTTGGGACAGGGTAATTCACCCCTCCACTTT; cdr3_aa: CASSLGQGNSPLHF
d_call: -; clone_size: -; v_call: TRBV11-2; j_call: TRBJ2-7; cdr3_nt: TGTGCCAGCAGCTTGGGCAGGGCTTCGAGGGAGCAGTACTTC; cdr3_aa: CASSLGRASREQYF
d_call: -; clone_size: -; v_call: TRBV6-5; j_call: TRBJ2-5; cdr3_nt: TGTGCCAGCAGTTACATACAAGAGACCCAGTACTTC; cdr3_aa: CASSYIQETQYF
d_call: -; clone_size: -; v_call: TRBV7-8; j_call: TRBJ1-1; cdr3_nt: TGTGCCAGCAGCTTAGCGACCCCAAGGGGGGCAGACACTGAAGCTTTCTTT; cdr3_aa: CASSLATPRGADTEAFF
d_call: -; clone_size: once; v_call: TRBV6-1; j_call: TRBJ2-7; cdr3_nt: TGTGCCAGCAGTGAAGCGCTTTGGGGGACGGGGAGTTCCTACGAGCAGTACTTC; cdr3_aa: CASSEALWGTGSSYEQYF
d_call: -; clone_size: few; v_call: TRBV4-2; j_call: TRBJ1-1; cdr3_nt: TGTGCCAGCAGCCCTGACAGGTCGAACACTGAAGCTTTCTTT; cdr3_aa: CASSPDRSNTEAFF
d_call: -; clone_size: once; v_call: TRBV5-8; j_call: TRBJ1-2; cdr3_nt: TGTGCGGCGAGCCAGGGCCTTAGGGGCTACACCTTC; cdr3_aa: CAASQGLRGYTF
d_call: TRBD1; clone_size: -; v_call: TRBV6-5; j_call: TRBJ1-1; cdr3_nt: TGTGCCAGCAGCAGGTGGGACAGTAAAAACACTGAAGCTTTCTTT; cdr3_aa: CASSRWDSKNTEAFF
d_call: -; clone_size: -; v_call: TRBV7-2; j_call: TRBJ2-5; cdr3_nt: TGTGCCAGCAGCTTAAGGGGCGGGGAGACCCAGTACTTC; cdr3_aa: CASSLRGGETQYF
d_call: -; clone_size: once; v_call: TRBV28; j_call: TRBJ2-2; cdr3_nt: TGTGCCAGCAGCCCTCTCGCGACCGGGGAGCTGTTTTTT; cdr3_aa: CASSPLATGELFF
d_call: TRBD1; clone_size: -; v_call: TRBV4-2; j_call: TRBJ1-2; cdr3_nt: TGTGCCAGCAGCCAATCACCGGGACAGGGGGACTATGGCTACACCTTC; cdr3_aa: CASSQSPGQGDYGYTF
d_call: -; clone_size: once; v_call: TRBV7-9; j_call: TRBJ2-1; cdr3_nt: TGTGCCAGCAGCTTACCCGGGCCGGGCAATGAGCAGTTCTTC; cdr3_aa: CASSLPGPGNEQFF
d_call: TRBD1; clone_size: -; v_call: TRBV6-5; j_call: TRBJ2-3; cdr3_nt: TGTGCCAGCAGTAGGGGGCGGGATACGCAGTATTTT; cdr3_aa: CASSRGRDTQYF
d_call: -; clone_size: -; v_call: TRBV9; j_call: TRBJ1-1; cdr3_nt: TGTGCCAGCAGCGTAGACGCCAGCCTGAACACTGAAGCTTTCTTT; cdr3_aa: CASSVDASLNTEAFF
d_call: -; clone_size: -; v_call: TRBV2; j_call: TRBJ1-5; cdr3_nt: TGTGCCAGCAGTTCGGACGGGCCTGAACCCCAGCATTTT; cdr3_aa: CASSSDGPEPQHF
d_call: -; clone_size: -; v_call: TRBV7-9; j_call: TRBJ1-6; cdr3_nt: TGTGCCAGCGGGCCACACACAGGGTCGAATTCACCCCTCCACTTT; cdr3_aa: CASGPHTGSNSPLHF
d_call: TRBD1; clone_size: once; v_call: TRBV6-6; j_call: TRBJ2-1; cdr3_nt: TGTGCCAGCAGCACGGGACAGGGGGACATAATATTCTTC; cdr3_aa: CASSTGQGDIIFF
d_call: -; clone_size: once; v_call: TRBV4-2; j_call: TRBJ1-2; cdr3_nt: TGTGCCAGCAGCCCAAAGGGGGACCATGGCTACACCTTC; cdr3_aa: CASSPKGDHGYTF
d_call: -; clone_size: -; v_call: TRBV2; j_call: TRBJ1-6; cdr3_nt: TGTGCCAGCAGACAGGGAGGAAATAATTCACCCCTCCACTTT; cdr3_aa: CASRQGGNNSPLHF
d_call: -; clone_size: -; v_call: TRBV5-8; j_call: TRBJ1-2; cdr3_nt: TGTGCCAGCAGCCGCGGACTCTCCGATCATGGCTACACCTTC; cdr3_aa: CASSRGLSDHGYTF
d_call: TRBD1; clone_size: -; v_call: TRBV7-8; j_call: TRBJ1-3; cdr3_nt: TGTGCCAGCAGCTTAAGGACAGGGGGAGGAAACACCATATATTTT; cdr3_aa: CASSLRTGGGNTIYF
d_call: TRBD1; clone_size: -; v_call: TRBV28; j_call: TRBJ1-1; cdr3_nt: TGTGCCAGCAGTTCAATACAGGGGGCGGTTAGCACTGAAGCTTTCTTT; cdr3_aa: CASSSIQGAVSTEAFF
d_call: -; clone_size: -; v_call: TRBV29-1; j_call: TRBJ1-2; cdr3_nt: TGCAGCGTTGAAGGCGGAACCTCTAACTATGGCTACACCTTC; cdr3_aa: CSVEGGTSNYGYTF